The sequence of this T cell receptor (beta chain) was determined in a study of tumor and adjacent non-tumor tissue in lung cancer (dated by TCRdb to 2017 to 2018). In terms of the full investigation: The cohort included about a dozen adenocarcinoma, a couple of squamous cell carcinoma and 1 small cell lung cancer patients. The roughly 15 enrolled patients, of whom some 10 were men and 5 were women, were aged 31 to 76 years and were diagnosed with TNM stage I to III disease. Around 30 paired specimens, one tumor and one normal lung sample per patient, were profiled by TCRbeta CDR3 sequencing. Using bulk TCRbeta repertoires from roughly 14 lung cancer patients, the study set lung tumor tissue side by side with matched distant non-tumor lung tissue. In total, sequencing yielded under 150 million productive TCRbeta reads, which works out to an average of about 4.17 million reads per sample.

RNA was isolated from bulk unsorted tissue, and RNA quality was assessed with a NanoDrop ND-1000 and an Agilent 2100. Donors were newly diagnosed lung cancer patients admitted for thoracic surgery in China between August and November 2014, without prior chemotherapy. Patients with previous radiotherapy or chemotherapy, or with another concurrent cancer, were excluded from the study. Pieces of surgical tissue measuring about 1-2.2 cm3 were kept in RNAlater solution and stored at -80 degrees C until use. Results and caveats for the whole study, not just this receptor: Peripheral blood was not sequenced, so blood TCRbeta repertoires in these lung cancer patients were not examined. In normal lung, the top 100 clones accounted for a significantly larger cumulative share of the repertoire than in tumor tissue. Only around 14 patients were in the cohort, and the authors stated that larger samples and more detailed clinical data are needed. TCR diversity was significantly higher in younger patients, and greater tumor TCR diversity was associated with shorter overall survival and shorter disease-free survival. Neither the sequencing platform nor unique molecular identifiers are named or mentioned anywhere in the methods. Significantly higher TCR diversity (inverse Simpson) was observed in tumor tissue than in normal lung tissue (approximately 430 vs 150, P = 0.0075, Mann-Whitney U test).

As regards this clonotype: No cognate antigen has been identified for it. The sample holds no much larger clone one base away, and base qualities are not on file.

The library was obtained by multiplex PCR. Sequencing instrument: Illumina HiSeq 2500. TCRbeta libraries were built by three rounds of nested PCR using primers (Table S4), following protocols modified from ARM-PCR. Before sequencing, PCR products of 200-500 bp were cut from the gel and purified using the QIAquick gel extraction kit. The authors' pipeline ran thus. Reads were cleaned with Trimmomatic, merged with FLASH into complete CDR3 sequences, and assigned to V(D)J germline segments with MiTCR. Clonal diversity was calculated as the inverse Simpson's index using VDJtools. In-frame sequences without a premature stop codon were defined as productive reads. Using fastp at Q25 and MiXCR, TCRdb reprocessed the public reads and kept productive beta chains. A single entry per CDR3 protein holds the most common genes and DNA from its merged rows. Clone size and V and J calls follow TCRdb, not the original study. The table for this sample lists 65,000 to 95,000 distinct CDR3 sequences; around 75% of them were counted only once. The ten most abundant clones make up about an eighth of the sample.

V sheds 3 bases and J sheds 8 bases, leaving 28 bases between their ends. CDR3 length: 17 amino acids, cysteine to phenylalanine. The only DNA kept is the CDR3, 51 bases in frame from the first base. CDR1 and CDR2, per the germline V gene (reference sequence), are DFQATT and SNEGSKA. This receptor was taken from a woman in her forties or fifties with non-small cell lung cancer. Sample: lung tumor tissue. The V and J genes are TRBV20-1 and TRBJ1-1; the D gene is unclear. The CDR3 is CSASTNLQSRIGREAFF. In nucleotide form, the sequence is TGCAGTGCTAGCACTAATTTACAGAGTAGAATAGGGAGAGAAGCTTTCTTT.